This T cell receptor beta chain emerged from a study of cytomegalovirus exposure and HLA in healthy donors. General study results and limits: Most TCR sequences showed up rarely, but some public TCRs showed up in many donors. First-cohort TCR clusters were later found to tend to co-occur in the 90 to 150 validation repertoires.

Details on this clone: Antigen: not known.

CDR1 is SGHTA, CDR2 FQGTGA, per germline. Trimming left V 4 bases short and J 0 bases short, with 14 bases between. CDR3 length equals 16 residues. The data were produced by immunoSEQ multiplex PCR, yet TCRdb's version contains in-frame clones alone and is incomplete. The sample has about 100,000 clones, nearly 97% seen once; the top ten hold roughly 0.66%. The receptor's source is a woman aged 18-29 years in good health and CMV-seronegative. Source material: PBMCs. The chain is built from TRBV7-3 and TRBJ2-3; D is unresolved. The CDR3, as DNA: TGTGCCAGCAGCTGGGTCGGCGGCACTAGCACAGATACGCAGTATTTT. It is translated as CASSWVGGTSTDTQYF.